Listed below are T cell receptor beta chains from one sample, sequenced in a study of T-cell memory formation after mild COVID-19. TCRdb reprocessed the 5' RACE reads via MiXCR and lists one record per CDR3 protein. Altogether roughly 130,000 distinct CDR3 sequences are present, about a sixth being singletons, with the ten largest covering 4% to 6%. The source material was PBMCs or a T cell subset sorted from them (not recorded which). The receptors stem from a man aged 18 to 30 who had mild COVID-19 (a few samples of this study predate the infection). Cell type and time point are not known. The CDR3 runs from the conserved cysteine through the conserved F or W. A D gene is named only where the DNA matches it firmly. Some rows mark clone size as missing; the rest say once, few, many or name a class of expanded clone.

d_call: TRBD1
j_call: TRBJ1-1
clone_size: few
v_call: TRBV12-3/TRBV12-4
cdr3_aa: CASSLEDRATEAFF
cdr3_nt: TGTGCCAGCAGTTTAGAGGACAGGGCCACTGAAGCTTTCTTT

d_call: TRBD2
j_call: TRBJ2-3
clone_size: NA
v_call: TRBV6-4
cdr3_aa: CASSPSGAWRNTQYF
cdr3_nt: TGTGCCAGCAGCCCTAGCGGGGCTTGGAGGAATACGCAGTATTTT

d_call: NA
j_call: TRBJ2-7
clone_size: many
v_call: TRBV27
cdr3_aa: CASSFEQMGEQYF
cdr3_nt: TGTGCCAGCAGTTTCGAACAGATGGGCGAGCAGTACTTC

d_call: NA
j_call: TRBJ2-1
clone_size: NA
v_call: TRBV19
cdr3_aa: CASSIFGKSSYNEQFF
cdr3_nt: TGTGCCAGTAGTATTTTTGGGAAAAGCTCCTACAATGAGCAGTTCTTC

d_call: NA
j_call: TRBJ2-5
clone_size: NA
v_call: TRBV18
cdr3_aa: CARSSIGYQETQYF
cdr3_nt: TGTGCCAGATCATCAATAGGGTACCAAGAGACCCAGTACTTC

d_call: NA
j_call: TRBJ2-1
clone_size: NA
v_call: TRBV19
cdr3_aa: CASSAQKATEQFF
cdr3_nt: TGTGCCAGTAGTGCACAGAAAGCAACTGAGCAGTTCTTC

d_call: NA
j_call: TRBJ2-3
clone_size: NA
v_call: TRBV14
cdr3_aa: CASSHQGGDTQYF
cdr3_nt: TGTGCCAGCAGCCACCAGGGGGGAGATACGCAGTATTTT

d_call: NA
j_call: TRBJ2-1
clone_size: few
v_call: TRBV6-2/TRBV6-3
cdr3_aa: CASSYRDRWPYNEQFF
cdr3_nt: TGTGCCAGCAGTTACCGGGACCGGTGGCCCTACAATGAGCAGTTCTTC

d_call: NA
j_call: TRBJ1-1
clone_size: many
v_call: TRBV12-3/TRBV12-4
cdr3_aa: CASSRTGNTEAFF
cdr3_nt: TGTGCCAGCAGCCGCACAGGGAACACTGAAGCTTTCTTT

d_call: NA
j_call: TRBJ1-2
clone_size: NA
v_call: TRBV5-8
cdr3_aa: CASSLAYGHYGYTF
cdr3_nt: TGTGCCAGCAGCTTGGCCTACGGACACTATGGCTACACCTTC

d_call: NA
j_call: TRBJ1-1
clone_size: NA
v_call: TRBV5-5
cdr3_aa: CASSLKTGGERTEAFF
cdr3_nt: TGTGCCAGCAGCTTGAAGACAGGAGGAGAACGGACTGAAGCTTTCTTT

d_call: NA
j_call: TRBJ1-6
clone_size: NA
v_call: TRBV12-3/TRBV12-4
cdr3_aa: CASSFRIGRSYNSPLHF
cdr3_nt: TGTGCCAGCAGTTTCCGCATCGGTCGCTCCTATAATTCACCCCTCCACTTT

d_call: NA
j_call: TRBJ2-3
clone_size: many
v_call: TRBV4-1
cdr3_aa: CASSQESPPSTDTQYF
cdr3_nt: TGCGCCAGCAGCCAAGAGTCCCCACCCAGCACAGATACGCAGTATTTT

d_call: NA
j_call: TRBJ1-5
clone_size: many
v_call: TRBV7-2
cdr3_aa: CASSFGPSTQPQHF
cdr3_nt: TGTGCCAGCAGCTTCGGTCCTAGCACTCAGCCCCAGCATTTT

d_call: TRBD2
j_call: TRBJ2-3
clone_size: NA
v_call: TRBV6-6
cdr3_aa: CASSYRITSGGALNTQYF
cdr3_nt: TGTGCCAGCAGCTACAGAATTACCAGCGGGGGGGCGTTAAATACGCAGTATTTT

d_call: TRBD2
j_call: TRBJ2-3
clone_size: NA
v_call: TRBV9
cdr3_aa: CASSASGTRVTDTQYF
cdr3_nt: TGTGCCAGCAGCGCCTCCGGGACTAGGGTCACAGATACGCAGTATTTT

d_call: TRBD2
j_call: TRBJ2-2
clone_size: NA
v_call: TRBV5-1
cdr3_aa: CASSLDRGDTGELFF
cdr3_nt: TGCGCCAGCAGCTTGGATCGGGGGGACACCGGGGAGCTGTTTTTT

d_call: NA
j_call: TRBJ1-1
clone_size: many
v_call: TRBV7-9
cdr3_aa: CASSEIGGNTEAFF
cdr3_nt: TGTGCCAGCAGCGAGATCGGGGGGAACACTGAAGCTTTCTTT

d_call: TRBD2
j_call: TRBJ2-2
clone_size: NA
v_call: TRBV7-6
cdr3_aa: CASSSPLRGGGTAGELFF
cdr3_nt: TGTGCCAGCAGTTCCCCCCTTCGCGGGGGAGGGACCGCCGGGGAGCTGTTTTTT

d_call: NA
j_call: TRBJ2-1
clone_size: few
v_call: TRBV10-3
cdr3_aa: CAIAFSDSEQFF
cdr3_nt: TGTGCCATCGCCTTTAGCGACTCTGAGCAGTTCTTC

d_call: NA
j_call: TRBJ2-7
clone_size: few
v_call: TRBV5-1
cdr3_aa: CASRETPGAYEQYF
cdr3_nt: TGCGCCAGCAGGGAAACCCCCGGCGCCTACGAGCAGTACTTC

d_call: NA
j_call: TRBJ1-3
clone_size: NA
v_call: TRBV5-1
cdr3_aa: CASSVDTSGNTIYF
cdr3_nt: TGCGCCAGCAGCGTGGACACCTCTGGAAACACCATATATTTT

d_call: NA
j_call: TRBJ2-1
clone_size: many
v_call: TRBV11-2
cdr3_aa: CASSPRGYNEQFF
cdr3_nt: TGTGCCAGCTCACCGAGGGGTTACAATGAGCAGTTCTTC

d_call: NA
j_call: TRBJ1-1
clone_size: NA
v_call: TRBV4-1
cdr3_aa: CASSRLMVDTEAFF
cdr3_nt: TGCGCCAGCAGCCGCCTAATGGTGGACACTGAAGCTTTCTTT

d_call: TRBD2
j_call: TRBJ2-7
clone_size: many
v_call: TRBV15
cdr3_aa: CATSRGEGTYEQYF
cdr3_nt: TGTGCCACCTCCCGGGGGGAGGGGACCTACGAGCAGTACTTC

d_call: TRBD2
j_call: TRBJ2-3
clone_size: few
v_call: TRBV20-1
cdr3_aa: CSASPSSGGADTQYF
cdr3_nt: TGCAGTGCTAGCCCCTCTAGCGGGGGCGCAGATACGCAGTATTTT

d_call: TRBD1
j_call: TRBJ2-5
clone_size: NA
v_call: TRBV19
cdr3_aa: CASSNPHDREGPKETQYF
cdr3_nt: TGTGCCAGTAGTAATCCACACGACAGGGAAGGTCCGAAAGAGACCCAGTACTTC

d_call: TRBD1
j_call: TRBJ1-2
clone_size: NA
v_call: TRBV6-5
cdr3_aa: CASSYSTGRAYGYTF
cdr3_nt: TGTGCCAGCAGTTACTCGACAGGGAGGGCCTATGGCTACACCTTC

d_call: NA
j_call: TRBJ2-5
clone_size: NA
v_call: TRBV7-3
cdr3_aa: CASSPSLLGVQETQYF
cdr3_nt: TGTGCCAGCAGTCCATCTCTTTTGGGCGTACAAGAGACCCAGTACTTC

d_call: NA
j_call: TRBJ2-3
clone_size: NA
v_call: TRBV20-1
cdr3_aa: CSGHRGGLDTDTQYF
cdr3_nt: TGCAGTGGCCACAGGGGAGGGTTGGACACAGATACGCAGTATTTT

d_call: NA
j_call: TRBJ2-1
clone_size: once
v_call: TRBV3-1
cdr3_aa: CASSQGAGDINEQFF
cdr3_nt: TGTGCCAGCAGCCAAGGGGCAGGGGACATTAATGAGCAGTTCTTC

d_call: NA
j_call: TRBJ2-1
clone_size: many
v_call: TRBV29-1
cdr3_aa: CSVEPGAVNEQFF
cdr3_nt: TGCAGCGTTGAGCCAGGGGCCGTGAATGAGCAGTTCTTC

d_call: NA
j_call: TRBJ1-2
clone_size: few
v_call: TRBV7-9
cdr3_aa: CASSRNRDYGYTF
cdr3_nt: TGTGCCAGCAGCAGAAACAGGGATTATGGCTACACCTTC

d_call: NA
j_call: TRBJ1-5
clone_size: NA
v_call: TRBV12-3/TRBV12-4
cdr3_aa: CASSRLGGGGQPQHF
cdr3_nt: TGTGCCAGCAGTCGCCTCGGCGGGGGCGGTCAGCCCCAGCATTTT

d_call: NA
j_call: TRBJ1-5
clone_size: NA
v_call: TRBV20-1
cdr3_aa: CSARGQNPSQHF
cdr3_nt: TGCAGTGCCCGCGGACAAAATCCCAGCCAGCATTTT

d_call: TRBD2
j_call: TRBJ2-7
clone_size: few
v_call: TRBV5-1
cdr3_aa: CASSLMFSGGYEQYF
cdr3_nt: TGCGCCAGCAGCTTGATGTTCAGCGGGGGGTACGAGCAGTACTTC

d_call: TRBD1
j_call: TRBJ1-6
clone_size: NA
v_call: TRBV7-6
cdr3_aa: CASSRDRGLAPLHF
cdr3_nt: TGTGCCAGCAGCCGGGACAGGGGGCTCGCACCCCTCCACTTT

d_call: NA
j_call: TRBJ2-5
clone_size: many
v_call: TRBV4-3
cdr3_aa: CASSQDLRETQYF
cdr3_nt: TGCGCCAGCAGCCAAGATTTGCGCGAGACCCAGTACTTC

d_call: NA
j_call: TRBJ2-4
clone_size: many
v_call: TRBV5-1
cdr3_aa: CASSLDGWAKNIQYF
cdr3_nt: TGCGCCAGCAGCTTGGATGGGTGGGCCAAAAACATTCAGTACTTC

d_call: NA
j_call: TRBJ2-3
clone_size: NA
v_call: TRBV28
cdr3_aa: CASSGGGSTDTQYF
cdr3_nt: TGTGCCAGCAGTGGAGGGGGCTCCACAGATACGCAGTATTTT

d_call: NA
j_call: TRBJ2-5
clone_size: NA
v_call: TRBV29-1
cdr3_aa: CSVGGRLQTQYF
cdr3_nt: TGCAGTGTTGGGGGCAGGTTGCAGACCCAGTACTTC

d_call: TRBD1
j_call: TRBJ2-1
clone_size: many
v_call: TRBV7-2
cdr3_aa: CASSSPTGGLSYNEQFF
cdr3_nt: TGTGCCAGCAGCTCCCCAACAGGGGGCTTGTCCTACAATGAGCAGTTCTTC

d_call: TRBD1
j_call: TRBJ1-2
clone_size: NA
v_call: TRBV4-2
cdr3_aa: CASSQEVGTGGYTF
cdr3_nt: TGTGCCAGCAGCCAAGAAGTAGGGACAGGGGGCTACACCTTC

d_call: NA
j_call: TRBJ2-3
clone_size: NA
v_call: TRBV7-2
cdr3_aa: CASSLRGLIRTSTDTQYF
cdr3_nt: TGTGCCAGCAGCTTGAGGGGACTTATAAGAACGAGCACAGATACGCAGTATTTT

d_call: NA
j_call: TRBJ2-7
clone_size: many
v_call: TRBV7-2
cdr3_aa: CASSLGVAYEQYF
cdr3_nt: TGTGCCAGCAGCTTAGGTGTGGCCTACGAGCAGTACTTC

d_call: NA
j_call: TRBJ2-1
clone_size: many
v_call: TRBV20-1
cdr3_aa: CSARQGLGKQFF
cdr3_nt: TGCAGTGCCCGGCAGGGTTTAGGGAAACAGTTCTTC

d_call: NA
j_call: TRBJ1-1
clone_size: few
v_call: TRBV7-2
cdr3_aa: CASSLGPGLGTEAFF
cdr3_nt: TGTGCCAGCAGCTTAGGTCCAGGGCTGGGAACTGAAGCTTTCTTT

d_call: TRBD2
j_call: TRBJ2-3
clone_size: NA
v_call: TRBV6-5
cdr3_aa: CASSYYGLAGRDTQYF
cdr3_nt: TGTGCCAGCAGTTACTATGGACTAGCGGGGCGGGATACGCAGTATTTT

d_call: NA
j_call: TRBJ2-5
clone_size: many
v_call: TRBV4-3
cdr3_aa: CASSQVGQGGETQYF
cdr3_nt: TGCGCCAGCAGCCAAGTTGGGCAGGGGGGAGAGACCCAGTACTTC

d_call: NA
j_call: TRBJ1-5
clone_size: NA
v_call: TRBV4-2
cdr3_aa: CASSHLFGDQPQHF
cdr3_nt: TGTGCCAGCAGCCACCTCTTTGGGGATCAGCCCCAGCATTTT

d_call: TRBD1
j_call: TRBJ2-5
clone_size: NA
v_call: TRBV12-3/TRBV12-4
cdr3_aa: CASSLSGGRETQYF
cdr3_nt: TGTGCCAGCAGTTTATCAGGGGGCCGGGAGACCCAGTACTTC

d_call: NA
j_call: TRBJ2-3
clone_size: few
v_call: TRBV6-2/TRBV6-3
cdr3_aa: CASSSQGQGADTQYF
cdr3_nt: TGTGCCAGCAGTTCCCAGGGCCAGGGTGCAGATACGCAGTATTTT

d_call: TRBD1
j_call: TRBJ2-5
clone_size: few
v_call: TRBV12-3/TRBV12-4
cdr3_aa: CASSPWTGSGETQYF
cdr3_nt: TGTGCCAGCAGTCCGTGGACAGGGTCGGGCGAGACCCAGTACTTC